The 32 T cell receptor beta chains presented below share a single source sample, sequenced in a study of blood T cell repertoires in COVID-19. Sequenced by immunoSEQ multiplex PCR; TCRdb stores in-frame clones only, minus some. In the table there are fewer than 200,000 clones, approximately 92% of which are singletons. The specimen was peripheral blood. The receptors stem from a man in his thirties or forties with COVID-19, enrolled during active disease.

The rearrangement joins TRBV5-1 to TRBJ2-3; 9 positions match TRBD2. This CDR3 has 16 residues. The J segment lost 1 base and the V segment lost 4 bases, leaving 7 bases of the junction unmatched. Germline loops: CDR1 SGHRS, CDR2 YFSETQ. CDR3 DNA: TGCGCCAGCAGCGAGACTAGCGGAGGGGGCACAGATACGCAGTATTTT. Protein product: CASSETSGGGTDTQYF.

CDR3: CASSWAGLYTDTQYF. In nucleotides, the CDR3 is TGTGCCAGTAGTTGGGCTGGATTATACACAGATACGCAGTATTTT. The chain couples TRBV19 to TRBJ2-3, with unresolved D. The V end was cut by 5 bases, the J end by 2 bases, with 14 bases between. The germline V gene has CDR1 LNHDA and CDR2 SQIVND (reference sequence). The CDR3 sequence is 15 residues long.

The chain combines TRBV29-1 with TRBJ1-1, with unresolved D. This CDR3 contains 12 residues. From germline, CDR1 is SQVTM and CDR2 ANQGSEA. Trimming stripped 4 bases from V and 5 bases from J, with 11 bases between. The CDR3 is CSVVWGGTEAFF. The CDR3 DNA is TGCAGCGTTGTTTGGGGAGGGACTGAAGCTTTCTTT.

The chain uses TRBV19 and TRBJ1-2; TRBD1 agrees at 8 bases. V shed 6 bases and J 5 bases; nucleotides not matched to a gene: 5. This CDR3 is 13 amino acids long. Germline V CDR1 and CDR2: LNHDA, SQIVND (reference sequence). The DNA for the CDR3 is TGTGCCAGTAGGGGGACAGGCCGATATGGCTACACCTTC. Its protein product is CASRGTGRYGYTF.

The chain joins TRBV11-2 to TRBJ2-7; D is unclear. CDR1 and CDR2 (germline): SGHAT, FQNNGV. The CDR3 sequence is 11 residues long. Trimming cost V 5 bases and J 5 bases, with 7 bases left between them. The CDR3, as DNA: TGTGCCAGCAGCCCCCGCGACGAGCAGTACTTC. This encodes CASSPRDEQYF.

The chain carries TRBV10-3 and TRBJ1-2; TRBD1 agrees at 8 bases. V shed 6 bases and J 3 bases; nucleotides not matched to a gene: 3. CDR1 and CDR2 from the germline V gene are ENHRY and SYGVKD. The CDR3 has 13 amino acids. The CDR3 sequence is CAISRGQDYGYTF. CDR3 nucleotide sequence: TGTGCCATCAGCAGGGGGCAGGACTATGGCTACACCTTC.

This chain links TRBV6-6 with TRBJ2-4, with TRBD2 as a possible D gene (6 bases). CDR3 length equals 16 residues. CDR1 and CDR2 from the germline V gene are MNHNY and SVGAGI (reference sequence). V was clipped by 0 bases and J by 2 bases, with 11 bases between them. The CDR3 sequence: CASSYSIGLTKNIQYF. DNA of the CDR3: TGTGCCAGCAGTTACTCGATTGGACTAACCAAAAACATTCAGTACTTC.

The J gene is TRBJ1-1, the V gene TRBV7-9, with 7 bases lining up with TRBD1. Trimming cost V 0 bases and J 3 bases; bases outside gene matches: 4. The CDR3 has 15 residues. CDR1 and CDR2 (germline): SEHNR, FQNEAQ (reference sequence). CDR3: CASSLATGVDTEAFF. In DNA, the CDR3 is TGTGCCAGCAGCTTAGCCACAGGGGTGGACACTGAAGCTTTCTTT. Supplemented by reference TRBV7-9 and TRBJ1-1, the full variable domain reads DTGVSQNPRHKITKRGQNVTFRCDPISEHNRLYWYRQTLGQGPEFLTYFQNEAQLEKSRLLSDRFSAERPKGSFSTLEIQRTEQGDSAMYLCASSLATGVDTEAFFGQGTRLTVV.

This clone has just one count. J is TRBJ2-7 and V is TRBV28, with TRBD1 as a possible D gene (7 bases). The CDR3 spans 15 residues. The ends were cut back, 1 base at V and 6 bases at J, with 16 bases in the middle. Per the germline V gene, CDR1 is MDHEN and CDR2 is SYDVKM. CDR3 DNA: TGTGCCAGCAGTTTATCTGACAGGGACTCGGGCGAGCAGTACTTC. Translation gives CASSLSDRDSGEQYF.

V is TRBV28 and J is TRBJ1-4; 9 nucleotides align to TRBD1. CDR1 and CDR2 from the germline V gene are MDHEN and SYDVKM. With V trimmed by 4 bases and J by 7 bases, 7 bases remained unmatched. The CDR3 contains 15 residues. The CDR3 loop reads CASSSYGTGPEKLFF. For the CDR3, the DNA is TGTGCCAGCAGTTCCTACGGGACAGGGCCTGAAAAACTGTTTTTT.

This chain joins TRBV7-2 and TRBJ2-5, with TRBD2 matching 9 bases. Per the germline V gene, CDR1 is SGHTA and CDR2 is FQGNSA. The CDR3 totals 15 residues. The ends lost 1 base at V and 5 bases at J; junction bases unmatched: 5. The CDR3 loop is CASSLGSGSKETQYF. In DNA form, the CDR3 reads TGTGCCAGCAGCTTAGGTAGCGGGAGCAAGGAGACCCAGTACTTC.

The chain employs TRBV12-3 or TRBV12-4 and TRBJ2-5, with D perhaps matching TRBD2 (6 bases). Trimming cost V 7 bases and J 5 bases, with 14 bases left between them. This CDR3 region has 13 residues. CDR3 bases: TGTGCCAGCAATAGGGACTCGCGGGAGACCCAGTACTTC. It translates to CASNRDSRETQYF.

CDR3 loop: CASTPTKRGGSGELFF. The CDR3 DNA reads as TGTGCCAGCACCCCAACCAAGCGGGGGGGCTCCGGGGAGCTGTTTTTT. This chain connects TRBV13 to TRBJ2-2; 10 bases agree with TRBD2. This CDR3 spans 16 amino acids. V lost 7 bases and J lost 6; bases outside the gene matches: 11. CDR1 and CDR2 from the germline V gene are PRHDT and FYEKMQ (reference sequence). Drawing the rest from reference TRBV13 and TRBJ2-2, the complete variable domain is AAGVIQSPRHLIKEKRETATLKCYPIPRHDTVYWYQQGPGQDPQFLISFYEKMQSDKGSIPDRFSAQQFSDYHSELNMSSLELGDSALYFCASTPTKRGGSGELFFGEGSRLTVL.

This chain connects TRBV28 to TRBJ1-2, with TRBD1 as a possible D gene (5 bases). The CDR3 sequence is 15 residues long. The V gene's germline CDR1 is MDHEN and CDR2 SYDVKM. Trimming shortened V by 4 bases and J by 2 bases, and 14 bases separated the two germline ends. In DNA form, the CDR3 reads TGTGCCAGCAGTTCCCCCCCGACAGTCAACTATGGCTACACCTTC. It yields the protein CASSSPPTVNYGYTF.

Only one count was recorded for this clone. The rearrangement joins TRBV4-3 to TRBJ1-1; D is possibly TRBD1 (5 bases). CDR3 length: 13 amino acids. Germline V gives CDR1 LGHNA, CDR2 YSLEER. V dropped 0 bases and J dropped 12 bases, with 14 bases sitting between them. The CDR3 loop is CASSQDVSRVTFF. In DNA form, the CDR3 reads TGCGCCAGCAGCCAAGATGTGAGCAGGGTTACTTTCTTT.

The gene calls are TRBV6-4 and TRBJ1-2; tentative D call: TRBD1 (6 bases). Germline assignment: CDR1 MRHNA and CDR2 SNTAGT. This CDR3 is built from 13 residues. V shed 6 bases and J shed 4 bases, with 12 bases lying between them. The CDR3 is CASSPQGTYGYTF. The CDR3 nucleotides read TGTGCCAGCAGCCCCCAGGGGACCTATGGCTACACCTTC.

This clone was seen only once. The CDR3 DNA reads TGTGCCACCAGTGATTCCGGGACAGGGTCCGGGGAGCAGTTCTTC. Amino acid sequence: CATSDSGTGSGEQFF. The chain combines TRBV24-1 with TRBJ2-1, with 9 bases identical to TRBD1. This CDR3 has 15 amino acids. V gave up 2 bases and J gave up 10 bases; unmatched junction bases: 8. The germline gives CDR1 KGHDR, CDR2 SFDVKD.

There are many counts of this clone. The genes are TRBV19 and TRBJ1-2; D is possibly TRBD1 (5 bases). The germline V gene has CDR1 LNHDA and CDR2 SQIVND (reference sequence). V dropped 2 bases and J dropped 2 bases, with 9 bases sitting between them. The CDR3 contains 14 residues. The CDR3 loop reads CASSISTVNYGYTF. As DNA, the CDR3 is TGTGCCAGTAGTATATCGACAGTCAACTATGGCTACACCTTC.

This sequence joins TRBV29-1 and TRBJ2-2, with TRBD2 identical over 9 bases. The CDR3 is 14 residues long. Per germline, CDR1 SQVTM and CDR2 ANQGSEA. CDR3 in DNA: TGCAGTGCTCAGGCGGGAGGGCCAGTGGGGGAGCTGTTTTTT. This sequence encodes CSAQAGGPVGELFF.

The genes are TRBV4-2 and TRBJ2-7, with 9 bases lining up with TRBD1. The V gene's germline CDR1 is LGHNA and CDR2 YNFKEQ. V shed 1 base, J shed 3 bases, and the junction held 4 bases outside the gene matches. The CDR3 runs 15 residues. The DNA of the CDR3 is TGTGCCAGCAGCCAAGGACGACAGGGGGGCTACGAGCAGTACTTC. It is translated as CASSQGRQGGYEQYF.

V usage is TRBV7-9 and J usage is TRBJ1-2; 7 bases line up with TRBD1. The CDR3 covers 15 residues. V shed 2 bases, J shed 0 bases, and the junction held 3 bases outside the gene matches. Germline CDR1 is SEHNR and CDR2 is FQNEAQ (reference sequence). The DNA of the CDR3 is TGTGCCAGCAGCTTATTTACAGGGGCTAACTATGGCTACACCTTC. It yields the protein CASSLFTGANYGYTF.

V is TRBV9 and J is TRBJ2-3; 9 bases line up with TRBD2. The CDR3 has 16 amino acids. Germline V gene data show CDR1 as SGDLS and CDR2 as YYNGEE. Germline trimming cut 7 bases from V and 3 bases from J; bases unmatched to any gene: 12. The CDR3 DNA follows: TGTGCCAGCTCCCGCGATTCCGCGGGAGGGACAGATACGCAGTATTTT. Translating gives CASSRDSAGGTDTQYF. Based on the CDR3 plus reference TRBV9 and TRBJ2-3, the full variable domain is DSGVTQTPKHLITATGQRVTLRCSPRSGDLSVYWYQQSLDQGLQFLIQYYNGEERAKGNILERFSAQQFPDLHSELNLSSLELGDSALYFCASSRDSAGGTDTQYFGPGTRLTVL.

Concerning this clone itself: The junction and the germline gene differ at one end; a read error may be behind it. The V gene is TRBV6-2 or TRBV6-3, the J gene TRBJ2-5, with D possibly being TRBD2 (6 bases). Per the germline V gene, CDR1 is MNHEY and CDR2 is SVGEGT. The CDR3 is made up of 15 amino acids. The CDR3 nucleotides are TGTGCCAGCAGTTACTCGGGAGGAGGGCAAGATACCCAGTACTTC. This encodes CASSYSGGGQDTQYF.

Written as DNA, the CDR3 is TGCGCCAGCAGCTTGGGGGGCCCGGCCAACGTCCTGACTTTC. It translates to CASSLGGPANVLTF. The gene calls are TRBV5-1 and TRBJ2-6, with a tentative D call TRBD1 (5 bases). Germline loops: CDR1 SGHRS, CDR2 YFSETQ. The CDR3 runs 14 residues. The V and J ends lost 0 bases and 6 bases respectively, with 7 bases between them.

This clone has a single count. The chain is built from TRBV7-3 and TRBJ2-1; TRBD2 aligns across 12 bases. The CDR3 consists of 18 residues. V shed 2 bases, J shed 4 bases, and the junction held 9 bases outside the gene matches. The germline V gene has CDR1 SGHTA and CDR2 FQGTGA. Written as DNA, the CDR3 is TGTGCCAGCAGCTTAGGCCTAGCGGGAGGGGCCGGGTACAATGAGCAGTTCTTC. Protein: CASSLGLAGGAGYNEQFF.

V is TRBV3-1 (or the pseudogene TRBV3-2) and J is TRBJ1-1, with D maybe TRBD1 (6 bases). V lost 3 bases to trimming and J lost 1 base, with 12 bases between them. This CDR3 has 15 residues. In germline, CDR1 is LGHDT, CDR2 YNNKEL (reference sequence). The CDR3 spells CASSHPRTANTEAFF. CDR3 nucleotide sequence: TGTGCCAGCAGCCACCCGCGGACAGCGAACACTGAAGCTTTCTTT.

The chain recombines TRBV7-9 with TRBJ1-3; TRBD1 matches at 7 bases. The CDR3 covers 16 residues. Trimming took 4 bases from V and 1 from J; bases not matched to a gene: 7. Germline V lookup: CDR1 SEHNR, CDR2 FQNEAQ (reference sequence). The CDR3 loop reads CASSSRTGTSGNTIYF. In DNA form, the CDR3 reads TGTGCCAGCAGCTCTCGGACAGGAACTTCTGGAAACACCATATATTTT.

The V call is TRBV5-1, the J call TRBJ2-1; D is unclear. CDR1 and CDR2 from the germline V gene are SGHRS and YFSETQ. The V end was cut by 0 bases, the J end by 7 bases, with 11 bases between. CDR3 size: 14 residues. The CDR3 spells CASSLGLQRNEQFF. In nucleotides, the CDR3 is TGCGCCAGCAGCTTGGGTCTCCAGAGGAATGAGCAGTTCTTC.

The gene calls are TRBV5-6 and TRBJ2-5; D is unclear. The CDR3 loop spans 13 amino acids. V lost 2 bases, J lost 5 bases, and 10 bases lay in between. CDR1 and CDR2 (germline): SGHDT, YYEEEE. The CDR3 region has the DNA TGTGCCAGCAGCTTACCGGTCGGGGAGACCCAGTACTTC. Amino acids: CASSLPVGETQYF.

The chain has TRBV11-2 and TRBJ2-7; tentative D call: TRBD1 (6 bases). CDR3 length equals 13 residues. Germline lookup yields CDR1 SGHAT and CDR2 FQNNGV. V was cut by 4 bases and J by 5 bases, with 12 bases left in between. The chain's CDR3 is CASSWTDNHEQYF. The CDR3 DNA reads as TGTGCCAGCAGCTGGACAGACAATCACGAGCAGTACTTC.

The V gene is TRBV25-1, the J gene TRBJ1-2; 8 bases align to TRBD1. Trimming took 9 bases from V and 4 from J; bases not matched to a gene: 16. CDR3 length equals 16 residues. Per the germline V gene, CDR1 is MGHDK and CDR2 is SYGVNS. CDR3 loop: CASTIPDRESLYGYTF. As DNA, the CDR3 is TGTGCCAGTACTATACCGGACAGGGAGTCCCTCTATGGCTACACCTTC.

This clone has only one observation. The V call is TRBV10-3, the J call TRBJ2-7; 8 bases map to TRBD1. V lost 11 bases and J lost 2; bases outside the gene matches: 11. Germline CDR1 ENHRY, CDR2 SYGVKD. This CDR3 comprises 14 residues. The CDR3 DNA is TGTGCCTCCACTCCCGGACAGGGAACCTACGAGCAGTACTTC. Amino acids: CASTPGQGTYEQYF.